Following are 3 T cell receptor beta chains from one sample sequenced in a study of T cells in tumors and immune-related adverse events. Measured with immunoSEQ multiplex PCR; TCRdb has only the in-frame clones, and not every one. In the table there are some 2,500 clones, around four fifths of which are singletons. The sequences come from tumor tissue, collected from a patient treated with anti-PD-1 therapy. Every receptor here comes from a female donor with metastatic renal cell carcinoma.

This chain links TRBV7-6 with TRBJ1-6; D uncertain. Deletions cut 1 base from V and 4 bases from J, with 11 bases between. The CDR3 has 16 residues. Germline assignment: CDR1 SGHVS and CDR2 FNYEAQ. The CDR3 nucleotides read TGTGCCAGCAGCTTAGTCCCGGGTTCTTATAATTCACCCCTCCACTTT. This gives the protein CASSLVPGSYNSPLHF.

J is TRBJ2-1 and V is TRBV13, with 9 bases matching TRBD2. CDR3 length: 18 amino acids. The germline gives CDR1 PRHDT, CDR2 FYEKMQ (reference sequence). Trimming took 2 bases from V and 7 from J; bases not matched to a gene: 15. Written as DNA, the CDR3 is TGTGCCAGCAGCTTAAGACCCCAGCTAGCGGGGTCTGGGAATGAGCAGTTCTTC. Its translation is CASSLRPQLAGSGNEQFF. The full variable domain, its missing parts supplied by reference TRBV13 and TRBJ2-1, is AAGVIQSPRHLIKEKRETATLKCYPIPRHDTVYWYQQGPGQDPQFLISFYEKMQSDKGSIPDRFSAQQFSDYHSELNMSSLELGDSALYFCASSLRPQLAGSGNEQFFGPGTRLTVL.

The chain employs TRBV7-9 and TRBJ2-7, with TRBD1 matching 10 bases. V lost 8 bases to trimming and J lost 6 bases; unmatched junction nucleotides: 7. The germline gives CDR1 SEHNR, CDR2 FQNEAQ (reference sequence). The CDR3 runs to 13 residues. The CDR3 DNA follows: TGTGCCAGCCTACTGACAGGGGGCTCCGAGCAGTACTTC. Translated, it gives CASLLTGGSEQYF.